This T cell receptor beta chain was captured in a study of CD8+CD57+ T cells in acquired aplastic anemia. Overall study: Sorted cells (CD4+ and CD8+) yielded DNA amounts that averaged approximately 3.1 ug. General observations from the study: Patients and controls shared nearly 30 CD8+ CDR3 sequences, which appeared highly expressed in patients and within their immunodominant clones. Patients and controls were not found to differ significantly in CD8+ Simpson's diversity.

Both TCR beta VDJ combination and CDR3 sequence profiling were carried out. Genomic DNA was the template for this profiling. TCRdb ran MiXCR on the reads and lists one entry per CDR3 protein. Of under 350,000 distinct CDR3 sequences listed, 50% to 65% are singletons. Germline V gene sequence: CDR1 SEHNR, CDR2 FQNEAQ (reference sequence). Trimming took off 1 base at V and 4 bases at J, with 10 bases between the two ends. This CDR3 contains 15 residues. All sequencing subjects had displayed CD8+CD57+ cell expansion on flow cytometry. At blood sampling, none of the patients had yet received therapy. As to this clonotype: Its specificity is unknown.

The V and J genes are TRBV7-9 and TRBJ2-2; D is unresolved. What was sequenced was sorted CD4+, CD8+, or CD8+CD57+ T cells (not recorded which) from PBMCs. The sequence was collected from a human donor with aplastic anemia. The CDR3 sequence is CASSLGSLGTGELFF. Here the CDR3 DNA reads TGTGCCAGCAGCTTAGGGAGCTTGGGCACCGGGGAGCTGTTTTTT.